Here is one T cell receptor (beta chain) with its context. What it binds is not known. Sample treatment: roughly 11-day PBMC culture with coronavirus spike peptide pools or control peptides (ViraFEST assay). This sample was taken from a study of vaccination and CD4 T cells after COVID-19. Study-level background: Sampling after COVID took place at a median of around 110 days (range 35 to 161) following diagnosis. Overlapping spike peptides of SARS-CoV-2, HCoV-NL63, HCoV-OC43 and HCoV-229E stimulated the cells. Following dose two, a median about 72 days (range 14 to 241) passed before post-vaccine samples were taken.

An Oncomine TCR Beta short-read assay was used to sequence the DNA from cultured CD4+ T cells. TCRdb re-derived calls from the PCR reads in MiXCR, one entry per CDR3 protein. The sample holds about 19,000 distinct CDR3 sequences, 40% to 60% seen once. The receptor was isolated from a human donor who had recovered from COVID-19. Specimen: CD4+ T cells from blood, cultured in vitro, collected before SARS-CoV-2 vaccination.

CDR3 in DNA: TGTGCCAGCAGCTTAAACCAGGGGTACACCGGGGAGCTGTTTTTT. This translates into CASSLNQGYTGELFF. The V call is TRBV7-3, the J call TRBJ2-2; possible D gene TRBD1, 6 bases. V was shortened by 1 base and J by 3 bases, with 9 bases between the two germline ends. This CDR3 comprises 15 residues. CDR1 SGHTA and CDR2 FQGTGA come from the germline V gene.